This TCR beta chain was sequenced in a study of blood T cell repertoires in COVID-19. Across the study: COVID-19 samples from acute and convalescent phases originated in the United States, Italy and Spain. Nucleic acid was either cDNA or gDNA, and it came from T cells, B-cell-depleted T cells, or PBMCs.

The protocol was immunoSEQ multiplex PCR, while the TCRdb copy is restricted to in-frame clones and leaves out a portion. The table records tens of thousands of clones, roughly 84% of them present only once. The CDR3 spans 15 residues. CDR1 and CDR2 (germline): SGHNT, YYREEE (reference sequence). The trim removed 0 bases at V and 1 base at J, leaving 2 bases unmatched. The specimen sequenced was peripheral blood. The source of this sequence is a human donor in a cohort sampled during active COVID-19. The chain couples TRBV5-4 to TRBJ2-5; 8 bases map to TRBD2. CDR3 residues: CASSLAGGAQETQYF. Here the CDR3 DNA reads TGTGCCAGCAGCTTGGCCGGGGGGGCCCAAGAGACCCAGTACTTC. The variable domain in full, completed from reference TRBV5-4 and TRBJ2-5, reads ETGVTQSPTHLIKTRGQQVTLRCSSQSGHNTVSWYQQALGQGPQFIFQYYREEENGRGNFPPRFSGLQFPNYSSELNVNALELDDSALYLCASSLAGGAQETQYFGPGTRLLVL.